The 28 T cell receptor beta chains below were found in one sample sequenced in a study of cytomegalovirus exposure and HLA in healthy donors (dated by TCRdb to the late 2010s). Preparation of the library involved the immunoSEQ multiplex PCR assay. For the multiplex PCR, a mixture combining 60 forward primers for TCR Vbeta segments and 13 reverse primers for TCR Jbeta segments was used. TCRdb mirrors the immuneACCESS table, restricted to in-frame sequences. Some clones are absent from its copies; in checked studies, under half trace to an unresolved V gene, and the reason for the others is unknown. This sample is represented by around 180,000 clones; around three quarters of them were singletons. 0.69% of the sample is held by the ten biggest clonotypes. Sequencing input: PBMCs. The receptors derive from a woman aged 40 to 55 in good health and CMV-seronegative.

CDR3 in DNA: TGTGCCAGCATCAGGACAGGGGCGTCCACCGGGGAGCTGTTTTTT. Its translation: CASIRTGASTGELFF. This chain links TRBV5-4 with TRBJ2-2; 9 bases line up with TRBD1. Germline V gene lookup returns CDR1 SGHNT and CDR2 YYREEE (reference sequence). With V trimmed by 6 bases and J by 4 bases, 7 bases remained unmatched. The CDR3 spans 15 residues. The whole variable domain, remainder taken from reference TRBV5-4 and TRBJ2-2, is ETGVTQSPTHLIKTRGQQVTLRCSSQSGHNTVSWYQQALGQGPQFIFQYYREEENGRGNFPPRFSGLQFPNYSSELNVNALELDDSALYLCASIRTGASTGELFFGEGSRLTVL.

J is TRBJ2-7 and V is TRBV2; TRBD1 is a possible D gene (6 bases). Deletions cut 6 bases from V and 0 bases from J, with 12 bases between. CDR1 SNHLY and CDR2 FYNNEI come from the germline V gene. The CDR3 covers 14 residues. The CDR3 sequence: CASSGLTGSYEQYF. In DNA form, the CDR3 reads TGTGCCAGCAGCGGACTGACAGGCTCCTACGAGCAGTACTTC.

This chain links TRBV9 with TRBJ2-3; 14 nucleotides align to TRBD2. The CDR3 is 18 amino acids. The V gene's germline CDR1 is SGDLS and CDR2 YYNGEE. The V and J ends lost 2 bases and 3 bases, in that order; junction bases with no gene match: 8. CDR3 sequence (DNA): TGTGCCAGCAGCGTGGGGACTAGCGGGGGTAAGGCAACAGATACGCAGTATTTT. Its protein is CASSVGTSGGKATDTQYF. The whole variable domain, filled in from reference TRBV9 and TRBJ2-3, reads DSGVTQTPKHLITATGQRVTLRCSPRSGDLSVYWYQQSLDQGLQFLIQYYNGEERAKGNILERFSAQQFPDLHSELNLSSLELGDSALYFCASSVGTSGGKATDTQYFGPGTRLTVL.

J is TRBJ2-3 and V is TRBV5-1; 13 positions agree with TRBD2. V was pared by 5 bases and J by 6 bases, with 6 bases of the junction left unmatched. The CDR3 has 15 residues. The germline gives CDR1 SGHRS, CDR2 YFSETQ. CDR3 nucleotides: TGCGCCAGCAGATTTACTAGCGGGAGGGCCGATACGCAGTATTTT. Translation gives CASRFTSGRADTQYF.

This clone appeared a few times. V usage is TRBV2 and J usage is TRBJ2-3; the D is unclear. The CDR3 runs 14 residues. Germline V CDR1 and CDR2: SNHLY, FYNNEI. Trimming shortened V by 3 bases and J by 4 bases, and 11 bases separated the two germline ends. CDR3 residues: CASSEPLLSDTQYF. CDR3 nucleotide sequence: TGTGCCAGCAGTGAGCCCCTCCTATCAGATACGCAGTATTTT. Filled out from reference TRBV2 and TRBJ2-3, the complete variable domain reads EPEVTQTPSHQVTQMGQEVILRCVPISNHLYFYWYRQILGQKVEFLVSFYNNEISEKSEIFDDQFSVERPDGSNFTLKIRSTKLEDSAMYFCASSEPLLSDTQYFGPGTRLTVL.

The CDR3 region is CASSVTGLDQPQHF. The CDR3 bases are TGTGCCAGCAGTGTGACAGGTCTTGATCAGCCCCAGCATTTT. V gene TRBV6-5 combines with J gene TRBJ1-5, with TRBD1 as a possible D gene (6 bases). Trimming removed 5 bases from V and 5 bases from J, with 13 bases in between. The CDR3 runs 14 residues. Germline V lookup: CDR1 MNHEY, CDR2 SVGAGI.

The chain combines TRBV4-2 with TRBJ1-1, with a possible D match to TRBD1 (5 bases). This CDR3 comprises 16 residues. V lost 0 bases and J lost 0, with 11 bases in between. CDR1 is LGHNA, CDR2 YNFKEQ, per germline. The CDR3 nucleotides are TGTGCCAGCAGCCAAGATTCGTCGGGGGTGAACACTGAAGCTTTCTTT. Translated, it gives CASSQDSSGVNTEAFF.

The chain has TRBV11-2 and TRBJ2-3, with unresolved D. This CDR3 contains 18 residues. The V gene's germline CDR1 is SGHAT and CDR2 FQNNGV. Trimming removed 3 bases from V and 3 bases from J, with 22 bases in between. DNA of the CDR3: TGTGCCAGCAGCTTTTTTGGTGATAGCAGTACATGGACAGATACGCAGTATTTT. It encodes CASSFFGDSSTWTDTQYF. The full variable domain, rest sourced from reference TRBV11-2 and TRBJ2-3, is EAGVAQSPRYKIIEKRQSVAFWCNPISGHATLYWYQQILGQGPKLLIQFQNNGVVDDSQLPKDRFSAERLKGVDSTLKIQPAKLEDSAVYLCASSFFGDSSTWTDTQYFGPGTRLTVL.

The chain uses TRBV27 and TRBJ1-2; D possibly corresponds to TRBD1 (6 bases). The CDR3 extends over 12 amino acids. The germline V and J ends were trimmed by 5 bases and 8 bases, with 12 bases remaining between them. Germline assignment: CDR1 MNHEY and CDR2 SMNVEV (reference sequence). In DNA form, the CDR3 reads TGTGCCAGCAGTGTACAGGGAAGGGGCTACACCTTC. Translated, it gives CASSVQGRGYTF.

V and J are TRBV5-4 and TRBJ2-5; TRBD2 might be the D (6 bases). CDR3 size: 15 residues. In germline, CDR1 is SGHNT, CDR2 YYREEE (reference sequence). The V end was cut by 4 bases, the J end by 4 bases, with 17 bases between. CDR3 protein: CASSPSGGGRETQYF. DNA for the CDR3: TGTGCCAGCAGCCCGTCGGGTGGGGGGAGAGAGACCCAGTACTTC.

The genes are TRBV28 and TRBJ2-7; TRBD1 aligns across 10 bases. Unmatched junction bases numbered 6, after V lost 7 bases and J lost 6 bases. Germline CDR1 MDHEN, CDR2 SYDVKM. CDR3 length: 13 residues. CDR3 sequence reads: CASTLDRGLEQYF. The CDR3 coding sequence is TGTGCCAGCACCCTCGACAGGGGGCTCGAGCAGTACTTC.

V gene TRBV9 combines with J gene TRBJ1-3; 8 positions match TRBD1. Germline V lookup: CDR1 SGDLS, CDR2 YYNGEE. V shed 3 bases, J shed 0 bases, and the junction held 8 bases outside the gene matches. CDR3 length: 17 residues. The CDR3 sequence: CASSDPGTGRSGNTIYF. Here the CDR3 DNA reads TGTGCCAGCAGCGACCCGGGGACAGGCCGCTCTGGAAACACCATATATTTT. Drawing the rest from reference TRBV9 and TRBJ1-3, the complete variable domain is DSGVTQTPKHLITATGQRVTLRCSPRSGDLSVYWYQQSLDQGLQFLIQYYNGEERAKGNILERFSAQQFPDLHSELNLSSLELGDSALYFCASSDPGTGRSGNTIYFGEGSWLTVV.

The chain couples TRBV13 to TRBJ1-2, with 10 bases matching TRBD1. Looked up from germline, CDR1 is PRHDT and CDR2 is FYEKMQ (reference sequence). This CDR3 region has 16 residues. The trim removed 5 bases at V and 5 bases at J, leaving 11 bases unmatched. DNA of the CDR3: TGTGCCAGCAGCGGGGGGGCCGGGACAGGGGTGTATGGCTACACCTTC. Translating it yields CASSGGAGTGVYGYTF.

CDR3 in DNA: TGTGCCAGCAGCTTGAGTTTGGCTAGCGGGAGTTTTGCCGGGGAGCTGTTTTTT. Its protein product is CASSLSLASGSFAGELFF. The chain couples TRBV5-4 to TRBJ2-2; 10 bases agree with TRBD2. Germline CDR1 reads SGHNT; CDR2 reads YYREEE (reference sequence). The CDR3 totals 18 residues. The trim removed 1 base at V and 6 bases at J, leaving 12 bases unmatched.

The CDR3 nucleotides are TGTGCCTGGAGTAGAGACAGGGATGGGTCCTATAATTCACCCCTCCACTTT. Residues: CAWSRDRDGSYNSPLHF. The chain links TRBV30 to TRBJ1-6; 7 bases line up with TRBD1. CDR1 and CDR2 from the germline V gene are GTSNPN and SVGIG (reference sequence). The CDR3 totals 17 residues. Losses at the gene ends were 2 bases for V and 1 base for J; bases not matched to a gene: 8.

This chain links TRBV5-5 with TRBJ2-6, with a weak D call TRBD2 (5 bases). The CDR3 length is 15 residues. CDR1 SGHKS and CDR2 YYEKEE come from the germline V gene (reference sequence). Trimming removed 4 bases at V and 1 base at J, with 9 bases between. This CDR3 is CASSLTGSGANVLTF. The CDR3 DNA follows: TGTGCCAGCAGCCTTACGGGGTCTGGGGCCAACGTCCTGACTTTC.

CDR3 amino acids: CASSLEDRAETQYF. The CDR3 DNA sequence: TGCGCCAGCAGCCTGGAGGACAGGGCGGAGACCCAGTACTTC. The chain recombines TRBV5-1 with TRBJ2-5; 8 bases are a match to TRBD1. Trimming removed 4 bases from V and 5 bases from J; junction bases left unmatched: 7. The CDR3 totals 14 residues. CDR1 and CDR2 (germline): SGHRS, YFSETQ.

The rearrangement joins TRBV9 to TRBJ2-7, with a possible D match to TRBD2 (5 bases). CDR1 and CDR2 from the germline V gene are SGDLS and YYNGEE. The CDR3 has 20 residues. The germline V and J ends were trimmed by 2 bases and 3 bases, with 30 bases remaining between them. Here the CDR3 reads CASSVRLWAGGYPPLYEQYF. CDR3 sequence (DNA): TGTGCCAGCAGCGTCCGACTCTGGGCAGGCGGGTATCCCCCCCTCTACGAGCAGTACTTC.

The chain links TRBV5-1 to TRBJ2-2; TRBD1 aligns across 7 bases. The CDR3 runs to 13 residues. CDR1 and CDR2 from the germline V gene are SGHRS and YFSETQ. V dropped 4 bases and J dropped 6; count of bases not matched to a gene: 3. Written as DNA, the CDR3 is TGCGCCAGCAGCGGTGACAGGGCCGGGGAGCTGTTTTTT. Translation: CASSGDRAGELFF. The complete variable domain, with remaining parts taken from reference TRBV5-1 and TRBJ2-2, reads KAGVTQTPRYLIKTRGQQVTLSCSPISGHRSVSWYQQTPGQGLQFLFEYFSETQRNKGNFPGRFSGRQFSNSRSEMNVSTLELGDSALYLCASSGDRAGELFFGEGSRLTVL.

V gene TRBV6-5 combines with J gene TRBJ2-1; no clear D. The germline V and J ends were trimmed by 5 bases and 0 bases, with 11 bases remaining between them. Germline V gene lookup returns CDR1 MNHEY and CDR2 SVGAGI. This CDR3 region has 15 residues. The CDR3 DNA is TGTGCCAGCAGTCCCCCCGGAGTCTCCTACAATGAGCAGTTCTTC. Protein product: CASSPPGVSYNEQFF.

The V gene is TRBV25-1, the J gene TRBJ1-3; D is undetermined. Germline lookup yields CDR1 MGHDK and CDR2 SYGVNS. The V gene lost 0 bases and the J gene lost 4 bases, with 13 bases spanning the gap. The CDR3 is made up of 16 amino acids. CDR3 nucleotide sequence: TGTGCCAGCAGTGAATATGGGGAGGCGCGAGGAAACACCATATATTTT. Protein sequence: CASSEYGEARGNTIYF.

The CDR3 loop is CASSYDYYEQYF. The CDR3 DNA follows: TGTGCCAGCAGCTATGACTACTACGAGCAGTACTTC. The chain links TRBV7-9 to TRBJ2-7, with D tentatively TRBD2 (5 bases). Trimming pared 4 bases from V and 3 bases from J, leaving 7 bases between. CDR3 length: 12 amino acids. From germline, CDR1 is SEHNR and CDR2 FQNEAQ (reference sequence).

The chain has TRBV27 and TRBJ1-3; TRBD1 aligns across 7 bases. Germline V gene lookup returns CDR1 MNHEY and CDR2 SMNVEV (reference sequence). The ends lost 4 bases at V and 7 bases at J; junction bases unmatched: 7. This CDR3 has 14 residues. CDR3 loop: CASSSAGTANTIYF. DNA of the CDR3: TGTGCCAGCAGTTCCGCTGGGACAGCCAACACCATATATTTT.

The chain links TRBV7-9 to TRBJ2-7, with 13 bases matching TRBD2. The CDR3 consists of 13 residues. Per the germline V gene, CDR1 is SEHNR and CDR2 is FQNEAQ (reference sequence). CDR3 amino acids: CSIWTSGSNEQYF. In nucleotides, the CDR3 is TGTTCCATCTGGACTAGCGGGAGTAACGAGCAGTACTTC.

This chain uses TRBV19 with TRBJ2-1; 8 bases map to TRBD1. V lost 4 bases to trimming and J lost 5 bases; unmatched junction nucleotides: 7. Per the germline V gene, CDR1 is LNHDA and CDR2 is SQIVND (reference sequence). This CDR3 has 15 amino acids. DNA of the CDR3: TGTGCCAGTAGTAAGACAGGGGCCCAGGACAATGAGCAGTTCTTC. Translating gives CASSKTGAQDNEQFF.

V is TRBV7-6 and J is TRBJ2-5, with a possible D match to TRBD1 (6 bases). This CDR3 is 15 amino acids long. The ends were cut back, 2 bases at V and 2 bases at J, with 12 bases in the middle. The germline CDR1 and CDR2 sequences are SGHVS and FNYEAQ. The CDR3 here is CASSLRGLGQETQYF. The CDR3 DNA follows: TGTGCCAGCAGCTTAAGGGGGTTGGGGCAAGAGACCCAGTACTTC.

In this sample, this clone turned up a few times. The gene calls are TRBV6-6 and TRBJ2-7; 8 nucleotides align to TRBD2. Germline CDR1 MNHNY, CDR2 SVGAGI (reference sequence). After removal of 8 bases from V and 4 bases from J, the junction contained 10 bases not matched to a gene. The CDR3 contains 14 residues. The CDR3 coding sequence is TGTGCCAGCTCCTCCCGGGGGGGCGGATACGAGCAGTACTTC. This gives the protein CASSSRGGGYEQYF.

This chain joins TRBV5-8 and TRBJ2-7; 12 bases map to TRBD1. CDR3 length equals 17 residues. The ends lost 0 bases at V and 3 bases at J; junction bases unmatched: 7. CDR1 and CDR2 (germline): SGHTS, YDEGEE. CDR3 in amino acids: CASSLGSGQGASYEQYF. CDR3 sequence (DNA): TGTGCCAGCAGCTTGGGGTCGGGACAGGGGGCAAGCTACGAGCAGTACTTC.